What follows is one T cell receptor beta chain and its context. It lacks a known antigen. No base quality information exists; no much larger clone differs at one position. The donors were healthy, HIV-negative adults who had no recently reported acute infections or vaccinations. Only Caucasian adults living in Nashville, Tennessee, USA were represented among the donors. CD4+ T cells were enriched by magnetic negative selection; naive cells were then positively selected on CD45RA, and the negative fraction formed the memory subset. After blood collection by leukapheresis, PBMCs were isolated using Ficoll-Histopaque density gradient centrifugation and then cryopreserved in the vapor phase of liquid nitrogen. Purity and quantity of every magnetically sorted T cell population were checked by analytical flow cytometry. Genomic DNA was isolated from every sorted fraction and measured by UV absorbance on a Nanodrop 2000c.

Using the deep immunoSEQ assay, TCR CDR3 regions were amplified from genomic DNA by multiplex PCR. Extracted genomic DNA from each cell subset was spread evenly across all wells of several immunoSEQ 96-well plates, with each plate serving as a replicate. For sorted subsets, about 200 ng genomic DNA, equal to tens of thousands of T cell genomes, was loaded into each replicate PCR. The purified libraries were quantified using a Qubit 3.0 fluorometer, sized with a Bioanalyzer 2100, and then quantified again using the KAPA Library Quantification kit. Every immunoSEQ 96-well plate was sequenced on a separate single-read 150-cycle Illumina NextSeq 550 flow cell. Turning to the authors' computational methods: Because the immunoSEQ output held only junctional sequences and lacked quality scores, the filtering could not match the filtering applied to full-length reads. Sequences were annotated with PyIR, a Python wrapper for IgBLAST v1.9, using IMGT germline references to assign V/J genes and CDR3. Any read was removed if the V/J assignment was weak (E-value above 1e-6), the CDR3 was missing, or the read contained stop codons, out-of-frame junctions, or ambiguous translated residues. V3J clonotypes were defined by identical inferred V gene, J gene, and CDR3 amino acid sequence. Percentage overlap between repertoires was computed as shared unique clonotypes divided by the size of the smaller repertoire. Richness of each repertoire was evaluated using RTK rarefaction, the Chao1 estimator, and Recon v2.1 estimates of unobserved clonotypes. For all TCRbeta clonotypes obtained by the gDNA method from a few donors, generation probabilities were computed with OLGA. As stored in TCRdb, this immuneACCESS dataset retains in-frame rearrangements with V and J assigned. A fraction of the clones does not appear; measured against another copy, unresolved V genes explain less than half of the discrepancy, and the remainder lacks a known reason. The V and J calls and clone size are taken from that table; D and trimming were inferred from the DNA. In all, the sample holds about 2.3 million clones, and 92% of those were seen once. The ten top clones hold approximately 0.4% of the sample.

CDR1 and CDR2 are read off the germline V gene as MNHNS and SASEGT. V drops 1 base and J drops 3 bases, leaving 7 bases in between. The CDR3, cysteine through phenylalanine, is 14 amino acids long. Solely the CDR3 DNA is kept, with 42 bases framed from the first base. This specimen belongs to a study of shared clonotypes between healthy human individuals (dated by TCRdb to between 2020 and 2021). Background on the whole study: The cohort comprised a couple of women and three men aged 18 to 49 years. For each donor, three plates each were used for CD4 naive and CD4 memory, two plates were used for CD8 naive, and one plate was used for CD8 memory. To estimate repertoire size and how much clonotypes are shared between individuals, the study performed deep sequencing of blood TCR repertoires from roughly five healthy adults. To increase sequencing depth and limit assay-specific biases, different laboratories used diverse techniques to prepare libraries and sequence TCR repertoires. Leukapheresis yielded between about 0.94 and 9 billion PBMCs per donor. The paper as a whole reports these results and caveats: Roughly 5% of naive CD4, around 4% of naive CD8, 2.3% of memory CD4, and 0.4% of memory CD8 clonotypes were shared across several donors. Estimated clonotype richness was generally larger for naive than for memory subsets. Because the study included a small number of donors, the genetic and exposure-history diversity represented was limited. Rarefaction of sorted-subset datasets indicated incomplete sequencing despite the large sequencing depth. Clonotypes shared by all four sorted-subset donors showed higher generation probabilities than non-shared clonotypes. Pairwise subsampling led to the expectation that sequencing depth would affect the degree of clonotype sharing among donors. Only blood was sampled, and tissue TCR repertoires likely differ from those in blood.

Sequencing was performed on naive CD4+ T cells from PBMCs. The cell subset or site tag for this specimen amounts to: CD45RA+ positively selected. The origin of this receptor is a man aged 18 to 29 in good health. Some clones in this sample may be carry-over from other donors' samples. The chain couples TRBV6-1 to TRBJ1-5, with no confidently assigned D gene. In nucleotide form, the sequence is TGTGCCAGCAGTGAAGAAAGGAACAATCAGCCCCAGCATTTT. Translated, it gives CASSEERNNQPQHF.